These 28 T cell receptor beta chains came from one sample sequenced in a study of CD8+ T cells in alopecia areata. Sequencing templates came from extracted RNA that was reverse transcribed into cDNA. The table came from immunoSEQ multiplex PCR; TCRdb's copy has only in-frame clones and leaves some out. There are about 42,000 clones in the sample; around 90% occur only once, and over 15% lies in the top ten. Indicated treatment: oral pan-JAK inhibitor, 5-10 mg twice daily. The source was CD8+ T cells sorted from blood, collected at week 24, from a patient treated with tofacitinib. These receptors were taken from a human donor with alopecia areata.

This clone was found once. The chain employs TRBV30 and TRBJ2-3, with D possibly being TRBD2 (6 bases). Trimming stripped 3 bases from V and 1 base from J, with 11 bases between. This CDR3 is 14 amino acids long. The germline V gene encodes CDR1 GTSNPN and CDR2 SVGIG (reference sequence). The chain's CDR3 is CAWSRDSGTDTQYF. The CDR3 coding sequence is TGTGCCTGGAGCAGGGACTCAGGCACAGATACGCAGTATTTT.

This chain joins TRBV7-9 and TRBJ1-4, with D possibly being TRBD1 (6 bases). Germline assignment: CDR1 SEHNR and CDR2 FQNEAQ (reference sequence). The CDR3 covers 19 residues. V was cut by 3 bases and J by 8 bases, with 28 bases left in between. The CDR3 reads CASSFSPGAETALGEKLFF. CDR3 nucleotide sequence: TGTGCCAGCAGCTTTTCTCCGGGGGCGGAGACAGCCTTAGGGGAAAAACTGTTTTTT.

The chain combines TRBV7-9 with TRBJ1-2; TRBD1 agrees at 11 bases. The CDR3 spans 17 residues. Germline-derived CDR1 and CDR2 are SEHNR and FQNEAQ (reference sequence). V lost 5 bases to trimming and J lost 0 bases; unmatched junction nucleotides: 8. In nucleotides, the CDR3 is TGTGCCAGCAGCCCCTGGGACAGGGGGTCGGCTAACTATGGCTACACCTTC. Amino acids: CASSPWDRGSANYGYTF. The full variable domain, its missing parts supplied by reference TRBV7-9 and TRBJ1-2, is DTGVSQNPRHKITKRGQNVTFRCDPISEHNRLYWYRQTLGQGPEFLTYFQNEAQLEKSRLLSDRFSAERPKGSFSTLEIQRTEQGDSAMYLCASSPWDRGSANYGYTFGSGTRLTVV.

V gene TRBV7-9 combines with J gene TRBJ2-7, with a tentative D call TRBD1 (6 bases). V lost 3 bases to trimming and J lost 5 bases, with 8 bases between them. Germline-derived CDR1 and CDR2 are SEHNR and FQNEAQ (reference sequence). This CDR3 has 12 residues. The CDR3 is CASSFDRNEQYF. The CDR3 bases are TGTGCCAGCAGCTTCGACAGGAACGAGCAGTACTTC.

CDR3 coding DNA: TGTGCCAGCAGCCAAGTCGTAGGGACTAGAAGGGGCAATGAGCAGTTCTTC. This encodes CASSQVVGTRRGNEQFF. The chain couples TRBV14 to TRBJ2-1; 8 bases map to TRBD2. The CDR3 length is 17 residues. V lost 1 base and J lost 6; bases outside the gene matches: 11. Germline V gene data show CDR1 as SGHDN and CDR2 as FVKESK.

Only one count was recorded for this clone. V and J are TRBV7-9 and TRBJ1-2, with D unresolved. Germline values: CDR1 SEHNR, CDR2 FQNEAQ (reference sequence). Trimming removed 4 bases from V and 1 base from J, with 16 bases in between. The CDR3 sequence is 16 residues long. The CDR3 reads CASSSLALSVNYGYTF. DNA for the CDR3: TGTGCCAGCAGCTCGTTAGCACTTTCTGTTAACTATGGCTACACCTTC.

This chain connects TRBV4-1 to TRBJ2-5; D is unresolved. This CDR3 is 13 amino acids long. CDR1 and CDR2 (germline): MGHRA, YSYEKL. Trimming took 1 base from V and 5 from J, leaving 8 bases between them. The CDR3 nucleotides read TGCGCCAGCAGCCAAGGATCTATCGAGACCCAGTACTTC. This encodes CASSQGSIETQYF.

This sequence joins TRBV29-1 and TRBJ1-1, with unresolved D. There are 11 residues in the CDR3. Germline V gene lookup returns CDR1 SQVTM and CDR2 ANQGSEA. V lost 4 bases to trimming and J lost 5 bases, with 8 bases between them. CDR3 DNA: TGCAGCGTTGTAGTAGGGACTGAAGCTTTCTTT. It is translated as CSVVVGTEAFF.

About this clone: A clone one base away is much larger, so this may be a read error. V is TRBV5-1 and J is TRBJ2-7; a possible D gene is TRBD2 (5 bases). The CDR3 covers 15 residues. Per germline, CDR1 SGHRS and CDR2 YFSETQ. The CDR3 sequence: CASGLSGSRSYEQYF. As DNA, the CDR3 is TGCGCCAGCGGCTTGTCGGGGAGTCGCTCCTACGAGCAGTACTTC.

The V call is TRBV27, the J call TRBJ2-5; 12 positions match TRBD2. Near its end, the DNA agrees better with TRBJ2-7, so the J call may be wrong. The V gene's germline CDR1 is MNHEY and CDR2 SMNVEV (reference sequence). This CDR3 contains 14 residues. The CDR3 reads CASSPTSGGYEQYF. The CDR3 DNA reads TGTGCCAGCAGTCCGACTAGCGGGGGTTACGAGCAGTACTTC.

The chain uses TRBV7-9 and TRBJ2-3, with 9 bases fitting TRBD1. Germline V gene data show CDR1 as SEHNR and CDR2 as FQNEAQ (reference sequence). The CDR3 has 14 amino acids. Trimming cost V 5 bases and J 6 bases; bases outside gene matches: 6. CDR3 amino acids: CASSPRQGEDTQYF. CDR3 nucleotides: TGTGCCAGCAGCCCCCGACAGGGGGAGGATACGCAGTATTTT.

This sequence joins TRBV23-1 and TRBJ2-2; TRBD1 agrees at 8 bases. TRBV23-1 is an open reading frame whose function is uncertain. This CDR3 has 17 residues. V gave up 2 bases and J gave up 3 bases; unmatched junction bases: 8. CDR3 bases: TGCGCCAGCAGTCAACCCACCGACAGGGGACACACCGGGGAGCTGTTTTTT. Encoded protein: CASSQPTDRGHTGELFF.

This clone showed up just once. This chain connects TRBV27 to TRBJ2-5; D gene unclear. Between the trimmed V and J ends, which lost 4 bases and 4 bases, there was a span of 13 bases. Germline values: CDR1 MNHEY, CDR2 SMNVEV (reference sequence). The CDR3 consists of 14 residues. The CDR3 sequence: CASSSPTQRETQYF. CDR3 in DNA: TGTGCCAGCAGTTCCCCGACCCAACGAGAGACCCAGTACTTC.

The chain has TRBV27 and TRBJ1-5; tentatively, D is TRBD1 (6 bases). V lost 6 bases to trimming and J lost 6 bases, with 15 bases between them. Germline assignment: CDR1 MNHEY and CDR2 SMNVEV (reference sequence). The CDR3 covers 14 residues. In nucleotides, the CDR3 is TGTGCCAGCAGCCCTCATACAGGGAGTCAGCCCCAGCATTTT. This translates into CASSPHTGSQPQHF.

The V and J genes are TRBV28 and TRBJ2-7; TRBD1 agrees at 10 bases. Trimming took 7 bases from V and 5 from J; bases not matched to a gene: 11. The CDR3 has 15 residues. Per the germline V gene, CDR1 is MDHEN and CDR2 is SYDVKM. The CDR3 region is CASTPMGTGDDEQYF. Written as DNA, the CDR3 is TGTGCCAGCACACCGATGGGGACAGGGGATGACGAGCAGTACTTC.

V and J are TRBV30 and TRBJ2-7, with D perhaps matching TRBD2 (7 bases). V was clipped by 5 bases and J by 0 bases, with 14 bases between them. Looked up from germline, CDR1 is GTSNPN and CDR2 is SVGIG (reference sequence). The CDR3 consists of 14 residues. The CDR3 DNA sequence: TGTGCCTGGGCGGGGGCGGAGAGCTCCTACGAGCAGTACTTC. Translated, it gives CAWAGAESSYEQYF.

This clone was found a few times. This chain joins TRBV10-3 and TRBJ2-7, with 7 bases identical to TRBD1. Germline assignment: CDR1 ENHRY and CDR2 SYGVKD. Trimming removed 4 bases from V and 2 bases from J; junction bases left unmatched: 5. This CDR3 is 14 amino acids long. CDR3 nucleotide sequence: TGTGCCATCAGTGGTGGGGACAGTCCCTACGAGCAGTACTTC. This encodes CAISGGDSPYEQYF.

The V gene is TRBV28, the J gene TRBJ2-5; TRBD1 or TRBD2 may be the D gene (5 bases each). The CDR3 is made up of 17 amino acids. Germline V gene data show CDR1 as MDHEN and CDR2 as SYDVKM. Trimming left V 5 bases short and J 4 bases short, with 23 bases between. CDR3 loop: CASSPSHWDPKAETQYF. CDR3 bases: TGTGCCAGCAGTCCGTCGCATTGGGACCCAAAGGCAGAGACCCAGTACTTC.

This clone was observed a single time. The CDR3 region has the DNA TGTGCCAGCAGTTACGGGACTAGCGGGGGGAATGAGCAGTTCTTC. As protein: CASSYGTSGGNEQFF. The genes are TRBV6-5 and TRBJ2-1; 15 nucleotides line up with TRBD2. Trimming at V came to 2 bases and at J to 7 bases, leaving 0 bases not matched to a gene. The CDR3 spans 15 residues. Germline values: CDR1 MNHEY, CDR2 SVGAGI.

The rearrangement joins TRBV28 to TRBJ2-5, with 9 bases lining up with TRBD2. This CDR3 region has 17 residues. Germline V gene data show CDR1 as MDHEN and CDR2 as SYDVKM. The junction had 13 bases not matched to a gene; V was cut back by 3 bases and J by 5 bases. The CDR3 sequence is CASSLRGGLALSETQYF. As DNA, the CDR3 is TGTGCCAGCAGTTTGAGGGGGGGACTAGCTTTATCGGAGACCCAGTACTTC.

The V gene is TRBV10-3, the J gene TRBJ2-1, with TRBD1 as a possible D gene (5 bases). CDR3 length equals 13 residues. The V end was cut by 4 bases, the J end by 5 bases, with 9 bases between. Germline V gene data show CDR1 as ENHRY and CDR2 as SYGVKD. The CDR3 reads CAISAARDNEQFF. The CDR3, as DNA: TGTGCCATCAGTGCTGCCAGGGACAATGAGCAGTTCTTC.

This rearrangement joins TRBV6-5 to TRBJ2-2; no clear D gene. The CDR3 totals 16 residues. The V and J ends lost 0 bases and 6 bases respectively, with 14 bases between them. From germline, CDR1 is MNHEY and CDR2 SVGAGI. The CDR3 nucleotides read TGTGCCAGCAGTTACTCGACGGCAGGATACCCCGGGGAGCTGTTTTTT. It is translated as CASSYSTAGYPGELFF.

The chain is built from TRBV4-1 and TRBJ2-1; D unresolved. CDR3 length equals 15 residues. Germline V gene sequence: CDR1 MGHRA, CDR2 YSYEKL. V lost 3 bases, J lost 2 bases, and 11 bases lay in between. The CDR3 sequence: CASSHTAVTYNEQFF. DNA of the CDR3: TGCGCCAGCAGCCATACCGCCGTCACCTACAATGAGCAGTTCTTC.

This rearrangement joins TRBV11-2 to TRBJ1-2; no clear D. CDR3 size: 14 residues. V lost 5 bases and J 2 bases, leaving 12 bases between the germline ends. Germline assignment: CDR1 SGHAT and CDR2 FQNNGV. Here the CDR3 DNA reads TGTGCCAGCAGCACCCGGACTGAGAACTATGGCTACACCTTC. This codes for CASSTRTENYGYTF.

The chain combines TRBV27 with TRBJ2-7; 13 bases agree with TRBD2. Trimming cost V 2 bases and J 7 bases; bases outside gene matches: 2. Germline-derived CDR1 and CDR2 are MNHEY and SMNVEV (reference sequence). This CDR3 spans 14 amino acids. The CDR3 DNA reads as TGTGCCAGCAGTTTAGGGACTAGCGGGGTGGAGCAGTACTTC. This translates into CASSLGTSGVEQYF.

The chain employs TRBV6-5 and TRBJ2-1; the D is unclear. CDR3 length: 15 residues. Germline CDR1 and CDR2: MNHEY and SVGAGI. Trimming took 6 bases from V and 2 from J, leaving 14 bases between them. The DNA for the CDR3 is TGTGCCAGCAGCGCCTTTGAAGCGCCCTACAATGAGCAGTTCTTC. Encoded protein: CASSAFEAPYNEQFF.

The chain employs TRBV28 and TRBJ2-7; D is perhaps TRBD2 (5 bases). V gave up 5 bases and J gave up 0 bases, with 11 bases separating them. CDR1 and CDR2 (germline): MDHEN, SYDVKM. This CDR3 is built from 14 residues. CDR3 sequence (DNA): TGTGCCAGCAGTCCTCGGGAAAACTCCTACGAGCAGTACTTC. Translating it yields CASSPRENSYEQYF.

V and J are TRBV10-2 and TRBJ2-2; maybe TRBD1 (6 bases). This CDR3 has 17 amino acids. In germline, CDR1 is WSHSY, CDR2 SAAADI. Trimming stripped 6 bases from V and 0 bases from J, with 17 bases between. The chain's CDR3 is CASSAKPGAPNTGELFF. The CDR3 DNA follows: TGCGCCAGCAGCGCTAAACCAGGGGCCCCGAACACCGGGGAGCTGTTTTTT.